A single sample is the source of the 29 T cell receptor beta chains below, sequenced in a study of T cells in localized non-small cell lung cancer. Produced via immunoSEQ multiplex PCR; TCRdb's table is partial and in-frame only. The sample holds fewer than 3,500 clones, around 18% seen once. The material was lung tumor tissue, obtained before any cancer treatment. The source is a man aged 35 to 69 with stage I squamous cell lung carcinoma.

The chain uses TRBV9 and TRBJ1-6; tentatively, D is TRBD1 (5 bases). V was clipped by 0 bases and J by 5 bases, with 12 bases between them. Germline V lookup: CDR1 SGDLS, CDR2 YYNGEE. CDR3 length: 16 amino acids. The CDR3 coding sequence is TGTGCCAGCAGCGTAGGGGCAGGGAGCAATAATTCACCCCTCCACTTT. The encoded protein is CASSVGAGSNNSPLHF.

V gene TRBV11-3 combines with J gene TRBJ2-3; the match to TRBD1 covers 9 bases. CDR1 is SGHNT and CDR2 is YENEEA in the germline V gene. V shed 5 bases, J shed 5 bases, and the junction held 11 bases outside the gene matches. There are 16 residues in the CDR3. Here the CDR3 DNA reads TGTGCCAGCAGCCATGGCGAGGGACAGGGAATAGATACGCAGTATTTT. This codes for CASSHGEGQGIDTQYF.

This clone was found a few times. In DNA form, the CDR3 reads TGTGCCAGCTCACCATGGGACAGGACGTATTTAAGCACAGATACGCAGTATTTT. It yields the protein CASSPWDRTYLSTDTQYF. The chain carries TRBV18 and TRBJ2-3; TRBD1 matches at 8 bases. Unmatched junction bases numbered 10, after V lost 2 bases and J lost 0 bases. CDR3 length equals 18 residues. Germline CDR1 is KGHSH and CDR2 is LQKENI.

The rearrangement uses TRBV19 and TRBJ2-3, with D maybe TRBD1 (5 bases). Germline CDR1 reads LNHDA; CDR2 reads SQIVND (reference sequence). The CDR3 is made up of 14 amino acids. V was cut by 4 bases and J by 2 bases, with 10 bases left in between. The DNA for the CDR3 is TGTGCCAGTAGTAAGGACACCTACACAGATACGCAGTATTTT. This gives the protein CASSKDTYTDTQYF. Filled out from reference TRBV19 and TRBJ2-3, the complete variable domain reads DGGITQSPKYLFRKEGQNVTLSCEQNLNHDAMYWYRQDPGQGLRLIYYSQIVNDFQKGDIAEGYSVSREKKESFPLTVTSAQKNPTAFYLCASSKDTYTDTQYFGPGTRLTVL.

V usage is TRBV19 and J usage is TRBJ1-1, with D possibly TRBD1 on 5 matching bases. CDR1 and CDR2 (germline): LNHDA, SQIVND (reference sequence). The CDR3 has 13 residues. V was trimmed by 8 bases and J by 0 bases, leaving 10 bases between them. CDR3 bases: TGTGCCAGTTCGGGACGGCTGAACACTGAAGCTTTCTTT. Translated, it gives CASSGRLNTEAFF.

The chain carries TRBV29-1 and TRBJ2-7; D is uncertain. Germline loops: CDR1 SQVTM, CDR2 ANQGSEA. V lost 1 base to trimming and J lost 3 bases, with 7 bases between them. This CDR3 has 12 amino acids. DNA for the CDR3: TGCAGCGTTGAAGTGGACGGCTACGAGCAGTACTTC. This encodes CSVEVDGYEQYF.

This clone was detected only a few times. The CDR3 DNA sequence: TGTGCCAGCAGCCCGGGACGGGGGAACACTGAAGCTTTCTTT. This gives the protein CASSPGRGNTEAFF. The chain couples TRBV11-3 to TRBJ1-1; tentative D call: TRBD1 (5 bases). This CDR3 region has 14 residues. The germline CDR1 and CDR2 sequences are SGHNT and YENEEA. The V end was cut by 5 bases, the J end by 1 base, with 11 bases between.

This clone has only a few counts. V gene TRBV11-3 combines with J gene TRBJ2-5; TRBD1 matches at 8 bases. This CDR3 is built from 16 residues. Losses at the gene ends were 4 bases for V and 5 bases for J; bases not matched to a gene: 12. Germline V CDR1 and CDR2: SGHNT, YENEEA. CDR3 DNA sequence: TGTGCCAGCAGCTCCCCCCGAAGGGACAGGAGGGAGACCCAGTACTTC. It is translated as CASSSPRRDRRETQYF. Based on the CDR3 plus reference TRBV11-3 and TRBJ2-5, the full variable domain is EAGVVQSPRYKIIEKKQPVAFWCNPISGHNTLYWYLQNLGQGPELLIRYENEEAVDDSQLPKDRFSAERLKGVDSTLKIQPAELGDSAVYLCASSSPRRDRRETQYFGPGTRLLVL.

This clone was counted ten times or more. Written as DNA, the CDR3 is TGTGCCAGCAGCTTAGGTGGGGACAGAGCTAACTATGGCTACACCTTC. As protein: CASSLGGDRANYGYTF. The gene calls are TRBV11-3 and TRBJ1-2; TRBD1 agrees at 7 bases. Trimming at V came to 1 base and at J to 0 bases, leaving 5 bases not matched to a gene. Germline CDR1 reads SGHNT; CDR2 reads YENEEA. The CDR3 totals 16 residues.

V and J are TRBV5-1 and TRBJ2-7; a weak D match, TRBD2 (5 bases). The CDR3 is 14 residues long. From germline, CDR1 is SGHRS and CDR2 YFSETQ. Trimming stripped 0 bases from V and 3 bases from J, with 10 bases between. The CDR3 DNA reads TGCGCCAGCAGCTTGGATGGGGAGCACTACGAGCAGTACTTC. This gives the protein CASSLDGEHYEQYF. Complete variable domain (other parts from reference TRBV5-1 and TRBJ2-7): KAGVTQTPRYLIKTRGQQVTLSCSPISGHRSVSWYQQTPGQGLQFLFEYFSETQRNKGNFPGRFSGRQFSNSRSEMNVSTLELGDSALYLCASSLDGEHYEQYFGPGTRLTVT.

The gene calls are TRBV6-8 and TRBJ2-6, with unresolved D. V shed 7 bases and J shed 3 bases, with 13 bases lying between them. Germline V gives CDR1 MNHGY, CDR2 SAAAGT. This CDR3 region has 15 residues. The CDR3, as DNA: TGTGCCAGCAAGGCGGTATCAAGTGGGGCCAACGTCCTGACTTTC. As protein: CASKAVSSGANVLTF.

This clone was seen a few times. The gene calls are TRBV11-3 and TRBJ2-5, with 11 bases lining up with TRBD2. With V trimmed by 5 bases and J by 7 bases, 15 bases remained unmatched. CDR1 and CDR2 from the germline V gene are SGHNT and YENEEA. The CDR3 sequence is 17 residues long. The CDR3 region is CASSKPPLAGAAGTQYF. CDR3 DNA sequence: TGTGCCAGCAGCAAACCCCCACTAGCGGGGGCGGCGGGGACCCAGTACTTC. Using reference TRBV11-3 and TRBJ2-5 for the parts outside the CDR3, the full variable domain is EAGVVQSPRYKIIEKKQPVAFWCNPISGHNTLYWYLQNLGQGPELLIRYENEEAVDDSQLPKDRFSAERLKGVDSTLKIQPAELGDSAVYLCASSKPPLAGAAGTQYFGPGTRLLVL.

This clone was seen only once. The rearrangement joins TRBV19 to TRBJ1-5; 7 bases map to TRBD1. Trimming at V came to 8 bases and at J to 2 bases, leaving 9 bases not matched to a gene. CDR3 length: 15 residues. Per the germline V gene, CDR1 is LNHDA and CDR2 is SQIVND (reference sequence). The CDR3 sequence: CASADWTGGNQPQHF. The CDR3 DNA is TGTGCCAGTGCTGACTGGACAGGAGGCAATCAGCCCCAGCATTTT.

This chain uses TRBV18 with TRBJ1-2, with 7 positions matching TRBD1. The CDR3 runs 14 residues. V gave up 4 bases and J gave up 3 bases; unmatched junction bases: 5. Germline CDR1 reads KGHSH; CDR2 reads LQKENI. The CDR3 here is CASSQQGKDYGYTF. The CDR3 DNA reads as TGTGCCAGCTCACAACAGGGGAAGGACTATGGCTACACCTTC.

This rearrangement joins TRBV30 to TRBJ2-7; 12 nucleotides align to TRBD1. Germline lookup yields CDR1 GTSNPN and CDR2 SVGIG (reference sequence). V dropped 3 bases and J dropped 6; count of bases not matched to a gene: 6. The CDR3 consists of 14 residues. The CDR3 DNA reads as TGTGCCTGGAGCTTCGGGACAGGGGGCACCGAGCAGTACTTC. Translating it yields CAWSFGTGGTEQYF. The full variable domain, in which reference TRBV30 and TRBJ2-7 provide the parts outside the CDR3, is SQTIHQWPATLVQPVGSPLSLECTVEGTSNPNLYWYRQAAGRGLQLLFYSVGIGQISSEVPQNLSASRPQDRQFILSSKKLLLSDSGFYLCAWSFGTGGTEQYFGPGTRLTVT.

This chain connects TRBV11-3 to TRBJ1-6; 9 bases fit TRBD1. The CDR3 is 17 amino acids. J gave up 7 bases and V 5 bases, and 12 bases lay outside the gene matches. CDR1 and CDR2 from the germline V gene are SGHNT and YENEEA. This chain's CDR3 is CASSPRPPDRGNSPLHF. The CDR3 DNA is TGTGCCAGCAGCCCCCGCCCACCTGACAGGGGGAATTCACCCCTCCACTTT.

In its sample, this clone was seen many times. This chain uses TRBV11-3 with TRBJ2-3, with 8 bases aligning to TRBD2. Germline V gives CDR1 SGHNT, CDR2 YENEEA. V lost 4 bases and J lost 1; bases outside the gene matches: 10. The CDR3 is 17 residues long. The DNA for the CDR3 is TGTGCCAGCAGCTGGGCCTTGGGTAGCGGGGGCACAGATACGCAGTATTTT. Translated: CASSWALGSGGTDTQYF.

This clone was observed a few times. The rearrangement joins TRBV5-1 to TRBJ2-2, with a weak D call TRBD1 (6 bases). Germline loops: CDR1 SGHRS, CDR2 YFSETQ. The CDR3 is 14 amino acids. V was trimmed by 4 bases and J by 5 bases, leaving 12 bases between them. CDR3 loop: CASSTAGDTGELFF. As DNA, the CDR3 is TGCGCCAGCAGCACGGCAGGGGATACCGGGGAGCTGTTTTTT.

The sample holds a few counts of this clone. The J gene is TRBJ1-1, the V gene TRBV11-3; 7 bases align to TRBD1. V was clipped by 3 bases and J by 2 bases; unmatched bases: 6. The germline CDR1 and CDR2 sequences are SGHNT and YENEEA. CDR3 length equals 15 residues. The CDR3 region is CASSLTPGGNTEAFF. CDR3 coding DNA: TGTGCCAGCAGCTTGACGCCAGGGGGTAACACTGAAGCTTTCTTT.

The rearrangement links TRBV18 to TRBJ1-4, with D unclear. In germline, CDR1 is KGHSH, CDR2 LQKENI. With 1 base removed from V and 5 bases from J, the gap between germline ends came to 8 bases. The CDR3 loop spans 14 amino acids. The CDR3 region is CASSPQNLNEKLFF. The CDR3 DNA reads TGTGCCAGCTCACCACAGAACCTCAATGAAAAACTGTTTTTT.

This chain joins TRBV6-8 and TRBJ1-1; D is ambiguous. Germline V lookup: CDR1 MNHGY, CDR2 SAAAGT. The CDR3 length is 13 residues. V gave up 7 bases and J gave up 0 bases, with 9 bases separating them. CDR3 in amino acids: CASTPGMNTEAFF. CDR3 coding DNA: TGTGCCAGCACTCCGGGGATGAACACTGAAGCTTTCTTT.

The rearrangement uses TRBV30 and TRBJ1-1; D ambiguous. The germline V gene has CDR1 GTSNPN and CDR2 SVGIG (reference sequence). V was trimmed by 4 bases and J by 11 bases, leaving 14 bases between them. This CDR3 spans 11 amino acids. CDR3 amino acids: CAWTRQSGAFF. The CDR3 DNA follows: TGTGCCTGGACCCGACAATCCGGGGCTTTCTTT.

The sample holds a few counts of this clone. This sequence joins TRBV6-8 and TRBJ2-1; 9 bases map to TRBD2. CDR1 is MNHGY, CDR2 SAAAGT, per germline. The CDR3 runs 17 residues. V lost 8 bases, J lost 4 bases, and 15 bases stayed unmatched. This CDR3 is CASGRVAGASIYNEQFF. CDR3 sequence (DNA): TGTGCCAGCGGGAGGGTAGCGGGGGCCTCCATTTACAATGAGCAGTTCTTC.

The rearrangement joins TRBV25-1 to TRBJ2-7, with D perhaps TRBD1 (5 bases). This CDR3 contains 13 residues. The germline gives CDR1 MGHDK, CDR2 SYGVNS. Trimming took off 8 bases at V and 1 base at J, with 12 bases between the two ends. The CDR3 loop is CASRMGQSYEQYF. DNA of the CDR3: TGTGCCAGCCGAATGGGGCAGTCCTACGAGCAGTACTTC.

This clone has a handful of counts. The rearrangement joins TRBV11-3 to TRBJ2-5; D may match TRBD1 or TRBD2 (5 bases each). The germline V gene encodes CDR1 SGHNT and CDR2 YENEEA. The CDR3 covers 15 residues. Trimming left V 6 bases short and J 4 bases short, with 18 bases between. The CDR3 nucleotides read TGTGCCAGCAGTTTGTCGATCGGGGCACGAGAGACCCAGTACTTC. Its protein is CASSLSIGARETQYF.

The chain couples TRBV19 to TRBJ2-3; the D is unclear. The CDR3 is 13 amino acids. V was clipped by 6 bases and J by 3 bases, with 10 bases between them. CDR1 is LNHDA, CDR2 SQIVND, per germline (reference sequence). The CDR3 loop reads CASRVRETDTQYF. The CDR3 DNA sequence: TGTGCCAGTAGGGTAAGGGAAACAGATACGCAGTATTTT.

This chain joins TRBV5-1 and TRBJ2-1; D might be TRBD2 (7 bases). The V gene's germline CDR1 is SGHRS and CDR2 YFSETQ. CDR3 length equals 15 residues. The ends were cut back, 0 bases at V and 9 bases at J, with 16 bases in the middle. CDR3 loop: CASSLVAGAWGEQFF. The CDR3 DNA reads TGCGCCAGCAGCTTGGTGGCGGGGGCTTGGGGTGAGCAGTTCTTC.

CDR3 protein: CASLDHLSQTEAFF. The CDR3 DNA follows: TGTGCCAGCTTGGACCACTTAAGTCAAACTGAAGCTTTCTTT. The J gene is TRBJ1-1, the V gene TRBV18, with unresolved D. V lost 7 bases, J lost 5 bases, and 17 bases lay in between. CDR3 length: 14 residues. CDR1 and CDR2 (germline): KGHSH, LQKENI. Full variable domain (rest looked up from reference TRBV18 and TRBJ1-1): NAGVMQNPRHLVRRRGQEARLRCSPMKGHSHVYWYRQLPEEGLKFMVYLQKENIIDESGMPKERFSAEFPKEGPSILRIQQVVRGDSAAYFCASLDHLSQTEAFFGQGTRLTVV.

This sequence joins TRBV19 and TRBJ2-7; 7 positions agree with TRBD1. This CDR3 contains 16 residues. Unmatched junction bases numbered 10, after V lost 3 bases and J lost 2 bases. Germline V gives CDR1 LNHDA, CDR2 SQIVND (reference sequence). CDR3: CASSMGKGAMTYEQYF. Here the CDR3 DNA reads TGTGCCAGTAGTATGGGGAAGGGGGCGATGACCTACGAGCAGTACTTC. Based on the CDR3 plus reference TRBV19 and TRBJ2-7, the full variable domain is DGGITQSPKYLFRKEGQNVTLSCEQNLNHDAMYWYRQDPGQGLRLIYYSQIVNDFQKGDIAEGYSVSREKKESFPLTVTSAQKNPTAFYLCASSMGKGAMTYEQYFGPGTRLTVT.